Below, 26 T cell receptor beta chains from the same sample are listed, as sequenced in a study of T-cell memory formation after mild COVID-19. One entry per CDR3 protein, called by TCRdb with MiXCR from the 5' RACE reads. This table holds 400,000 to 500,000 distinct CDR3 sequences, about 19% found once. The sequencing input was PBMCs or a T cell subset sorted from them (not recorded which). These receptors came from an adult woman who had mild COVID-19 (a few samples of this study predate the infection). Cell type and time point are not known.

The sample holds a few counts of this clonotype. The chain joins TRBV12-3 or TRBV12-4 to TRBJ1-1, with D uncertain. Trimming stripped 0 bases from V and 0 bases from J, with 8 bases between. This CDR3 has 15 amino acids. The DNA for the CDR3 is TGTGCCAGCAGTTTAGCGGGAATAATGAACACTGAAGCTTTCTTT. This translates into CASSLAGIMNTEAFF.

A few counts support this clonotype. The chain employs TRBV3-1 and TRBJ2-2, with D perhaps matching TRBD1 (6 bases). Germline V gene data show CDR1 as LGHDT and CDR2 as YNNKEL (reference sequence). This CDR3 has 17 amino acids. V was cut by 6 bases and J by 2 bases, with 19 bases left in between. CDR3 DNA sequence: TGTGCCAGCAGTCAACGCTCGGACAGCCTAAACACCGGGGAGCTGTTTTTT. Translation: CASSQRSDSLNTGELFF.

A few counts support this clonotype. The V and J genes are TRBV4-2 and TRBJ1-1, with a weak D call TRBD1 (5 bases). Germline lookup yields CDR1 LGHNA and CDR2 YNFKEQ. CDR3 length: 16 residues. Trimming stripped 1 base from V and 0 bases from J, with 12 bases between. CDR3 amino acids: CASSQVAGTLNTEAFF. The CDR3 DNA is TGTGCCAGCAGCCAAGTCGCCGGGACGTTGAACACTGAAGCTTTCTTT.

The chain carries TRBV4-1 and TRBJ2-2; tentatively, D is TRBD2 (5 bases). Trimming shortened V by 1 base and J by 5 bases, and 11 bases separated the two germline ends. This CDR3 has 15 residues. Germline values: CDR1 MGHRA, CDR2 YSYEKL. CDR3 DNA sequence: TGCGCCAGCAGCCAAGTAGTAGCGCGAACCGGGGAGCTGTTTTTT. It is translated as CASSQVVARTGELFF.

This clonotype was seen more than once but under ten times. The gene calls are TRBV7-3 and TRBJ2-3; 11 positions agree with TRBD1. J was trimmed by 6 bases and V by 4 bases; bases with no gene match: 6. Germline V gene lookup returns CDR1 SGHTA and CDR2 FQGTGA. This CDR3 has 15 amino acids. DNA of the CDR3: TGTGCCAGCAGCTCCGGGACAGGGGGTATGGATACGCAGTATTTT. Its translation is CASSSGTGGMDTQYF.

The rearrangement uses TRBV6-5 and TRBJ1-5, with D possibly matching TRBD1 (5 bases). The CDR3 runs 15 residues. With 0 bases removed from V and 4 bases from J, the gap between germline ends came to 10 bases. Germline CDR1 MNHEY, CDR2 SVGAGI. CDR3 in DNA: TGTGCCAGCAGTTACTCGAGGGGCGGTAATCAGCCCCAGCATTTT. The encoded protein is CASSYSRGGNQPQHF.

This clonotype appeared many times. In DNA form, the CDR3 reads TGTGCCAGCAGCTTAGAGTTCGGGCAGGGGAACTACGAGCAGTACTTC. Protein sequence: CASSLEFGQGNYEQYF. This sequence joins TRBV7-9 and TRBJ2-7; possible D gene TRBD1, 6 bases. This CDR3 is built from 16 residues. V was trimmed by 1 base and J by 3 bases, leaving 16 bases between them. CDR1 and CDR2 from the germline V gene are SEHNR and FQNEAQ (reference sequence).

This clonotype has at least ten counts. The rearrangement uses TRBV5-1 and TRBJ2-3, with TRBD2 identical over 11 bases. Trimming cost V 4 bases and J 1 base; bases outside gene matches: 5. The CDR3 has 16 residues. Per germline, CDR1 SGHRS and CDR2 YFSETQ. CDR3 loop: CASSPRLAGRTDTQYF. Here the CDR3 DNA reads TGCGCCAGCAGCCCAAGACTAGCGGGGCGCACAGATACGCAGTATTTT. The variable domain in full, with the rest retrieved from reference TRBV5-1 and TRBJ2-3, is KAGVTQTPRYLIKTRGQQVTLSCSPISGHRSVSWYQQTPGQGLQFLFEYFSETQRNKGNFPGRFSGRQFSNSRSEMNVSTLELGDSALYLCASSPRLAGRTDTQYFGPGTRLTVL.

CDR3 coding DNA: TGCGCCAGCAGCTTAGTCGGGACAGGGGGAGATACGCAGTATTTT. Translated: CASSLVGTGGDTQYF. The chain employs TRBV5-1 and TRBJ2-3; 11 nucleotides agree with TRBD1. The CDR3 covers 15 residues. Germline CDR1 and CDR2: SGHRS and YFSETQ. V shed 2 bases and J 5 bases; nucleotides not matched to a gene: 4.

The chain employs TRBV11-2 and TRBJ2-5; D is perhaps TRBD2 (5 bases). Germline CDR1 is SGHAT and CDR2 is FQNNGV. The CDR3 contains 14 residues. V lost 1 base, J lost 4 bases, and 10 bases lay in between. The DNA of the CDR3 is TGTGCCAGCAGCTTAGCCCGTCTAGCAGAGACCCAGTACTTC. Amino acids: CASSLARLAETQYF.

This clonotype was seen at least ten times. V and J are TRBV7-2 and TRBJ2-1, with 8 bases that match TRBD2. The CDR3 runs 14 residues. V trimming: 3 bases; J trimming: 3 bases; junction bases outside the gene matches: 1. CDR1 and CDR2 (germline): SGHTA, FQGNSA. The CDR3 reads CASSLSGSYNEQFF. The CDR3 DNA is TGTGCCAGCAGCTTGAGCGGGAGCTACAATGAGCAGTTCTTC.

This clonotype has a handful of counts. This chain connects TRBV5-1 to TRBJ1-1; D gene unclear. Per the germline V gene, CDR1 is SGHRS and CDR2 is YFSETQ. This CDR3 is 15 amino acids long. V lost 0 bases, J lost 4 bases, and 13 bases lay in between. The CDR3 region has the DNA TGCGCCAGCAGCTTGGACCTGGGTGCGGGCACTGAAGCTTTCTTT. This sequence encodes CASSLDLGAGTEAFF.

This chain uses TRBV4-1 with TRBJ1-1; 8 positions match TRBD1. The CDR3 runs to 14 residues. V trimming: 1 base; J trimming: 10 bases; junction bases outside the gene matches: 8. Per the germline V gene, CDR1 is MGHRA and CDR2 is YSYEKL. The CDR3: CASSQVAGGGGAFF. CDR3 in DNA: TGCGCCAGCAGCCAAGTGGCAGGGGGCGGAGGAGCTTTCTTT.

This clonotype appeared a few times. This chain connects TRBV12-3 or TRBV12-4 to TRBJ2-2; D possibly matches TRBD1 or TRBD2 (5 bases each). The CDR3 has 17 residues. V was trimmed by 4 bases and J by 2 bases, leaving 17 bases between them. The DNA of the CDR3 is TGTGCCAGCAGTTGGGGGACGTCGGGGACCAACACCGGGGAGCTGTTTTTT. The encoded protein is CASSWGTSGTNTGELFF.

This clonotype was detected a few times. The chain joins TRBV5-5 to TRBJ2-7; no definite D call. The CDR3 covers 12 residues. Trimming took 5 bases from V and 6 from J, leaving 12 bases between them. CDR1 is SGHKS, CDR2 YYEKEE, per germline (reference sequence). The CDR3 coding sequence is TGTGCCAGCAGAAGTTGGTCCCTCGAGCAGTACTTC. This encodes CASRSWSLEQYF.

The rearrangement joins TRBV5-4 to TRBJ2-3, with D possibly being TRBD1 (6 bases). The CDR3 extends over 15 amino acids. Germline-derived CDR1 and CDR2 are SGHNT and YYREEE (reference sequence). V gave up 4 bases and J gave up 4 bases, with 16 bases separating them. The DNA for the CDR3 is TGTGCCAGCAGCGCAGCAGGGGTAATATCAGATACGCAGTATTTT. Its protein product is CASSAAGVISDTQYF.

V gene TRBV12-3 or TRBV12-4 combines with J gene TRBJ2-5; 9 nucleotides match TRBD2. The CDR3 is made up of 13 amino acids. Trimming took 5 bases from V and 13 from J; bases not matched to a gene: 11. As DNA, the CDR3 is TGTGCCAGCAGTCGGGCCAGGCGGGAGGGCCGGTACTTC. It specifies CASSRARREGRYF.

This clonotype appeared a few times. CDR3 in amino acids: CASSAGSNTEAFF. DNA of the CDR3: TGTGCCAGCAGTGCGGGGTCCAACACTGAAGCTTTCTTT. The chain carries TRBV6-4 and TRBJ1-1; D remains ambiguous. CDR3 length equals 13 residues. Trimming took off 4 bases at V and 2 bases at J, with 8 bases between the two ends. Germline assignment: CDR1 MRHNA and CDR2 SNTAGT.

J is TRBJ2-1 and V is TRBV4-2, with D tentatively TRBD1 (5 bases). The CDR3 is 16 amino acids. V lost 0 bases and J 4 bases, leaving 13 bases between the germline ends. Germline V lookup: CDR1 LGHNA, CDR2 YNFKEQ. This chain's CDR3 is CASSQEGSGSYNEQFF. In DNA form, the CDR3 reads TGTGCCAGCAGCCAAGAGGGATCAGGGTCGTACAATGAGCAGTTCTTC.

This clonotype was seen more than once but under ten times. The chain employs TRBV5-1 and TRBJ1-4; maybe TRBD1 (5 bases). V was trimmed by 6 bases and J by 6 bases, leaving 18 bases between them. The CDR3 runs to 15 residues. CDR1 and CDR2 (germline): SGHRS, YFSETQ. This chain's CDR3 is CASTRGGRVDEKLFF. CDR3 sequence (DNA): TGCGCCAGCACCCGGGGTGGCAGGGTGGATGAAAAACTGTTTTTT.

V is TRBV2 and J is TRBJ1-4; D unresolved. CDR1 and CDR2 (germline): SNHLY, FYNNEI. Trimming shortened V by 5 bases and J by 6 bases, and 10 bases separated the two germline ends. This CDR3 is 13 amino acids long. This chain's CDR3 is CASSLDRDEKLFF. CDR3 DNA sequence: TGTGCCAGCAGTCTAGACCGGGATGAAAAACTGTTTTTT.

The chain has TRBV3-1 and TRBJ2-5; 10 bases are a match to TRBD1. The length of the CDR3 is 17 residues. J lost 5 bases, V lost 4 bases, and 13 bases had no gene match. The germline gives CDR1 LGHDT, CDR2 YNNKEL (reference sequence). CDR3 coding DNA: TGTGCCAGCAGCCCAAAGCTGGGACAGGGGATGTATGAGACCCAGTACTTC. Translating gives CASSPKLGQGMYETQYF.

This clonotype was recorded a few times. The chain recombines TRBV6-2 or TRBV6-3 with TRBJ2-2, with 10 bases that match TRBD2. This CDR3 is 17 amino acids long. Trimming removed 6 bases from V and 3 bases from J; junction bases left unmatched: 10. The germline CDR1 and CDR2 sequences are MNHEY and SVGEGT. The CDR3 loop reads CASRRGVAGGYTGELFF. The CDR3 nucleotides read TGTGCCAGCAGGAGGGGAGTAGCGGGAGGTTACACCGGGGAGCTGTTTTTT.

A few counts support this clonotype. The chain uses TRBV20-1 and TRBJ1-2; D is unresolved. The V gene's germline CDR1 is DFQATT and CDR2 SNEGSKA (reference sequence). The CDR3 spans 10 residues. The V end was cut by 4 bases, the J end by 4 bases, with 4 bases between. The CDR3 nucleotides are TGCAGTGCTAAGGGCTATGGCTACACCTTC. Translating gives CSAKGYGYTF.

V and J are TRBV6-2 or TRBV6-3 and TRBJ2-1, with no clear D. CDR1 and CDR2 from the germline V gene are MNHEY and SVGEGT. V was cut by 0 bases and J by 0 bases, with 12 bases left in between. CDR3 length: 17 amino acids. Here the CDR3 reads CASSYSVVGSSYNEQFF. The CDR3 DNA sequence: TGTGCCAGCAGTTACTCGGTCGTCGGTAGCTCCTACAATGAGCAGTTCTTC.

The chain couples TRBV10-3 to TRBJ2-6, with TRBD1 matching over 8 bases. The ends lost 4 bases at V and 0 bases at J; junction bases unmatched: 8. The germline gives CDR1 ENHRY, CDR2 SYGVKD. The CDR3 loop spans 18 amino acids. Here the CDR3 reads CAISVQGQVDSGANVLTF. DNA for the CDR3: TGTGCCATCAGTGTCCAGGGACAGGTAGACTCTGGGGCCAACGTCCTGACTTTC.